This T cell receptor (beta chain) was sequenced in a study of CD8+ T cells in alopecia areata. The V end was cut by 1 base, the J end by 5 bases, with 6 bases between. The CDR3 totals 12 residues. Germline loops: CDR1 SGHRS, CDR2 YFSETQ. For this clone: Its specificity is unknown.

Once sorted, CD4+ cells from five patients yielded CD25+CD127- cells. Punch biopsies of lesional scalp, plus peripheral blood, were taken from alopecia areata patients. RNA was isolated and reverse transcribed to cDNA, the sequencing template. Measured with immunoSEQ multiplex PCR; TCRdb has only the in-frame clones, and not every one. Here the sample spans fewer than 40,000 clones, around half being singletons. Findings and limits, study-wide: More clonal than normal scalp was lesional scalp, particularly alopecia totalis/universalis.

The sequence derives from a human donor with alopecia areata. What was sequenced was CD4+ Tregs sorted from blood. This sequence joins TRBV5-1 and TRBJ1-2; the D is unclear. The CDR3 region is CASSLSGYGYTF. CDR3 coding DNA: TGCGCCAGCAGCTTGTCGGGGTATGGCTACACCTTC.